The rows below give T cell receptor beta chains drawn from one sample of a study of T cell responses to AZD1222 COVID-19 vaccine. TCRdb's copy holds only in-frame clones and misses some; the assay was immunoSEQ multiplex PCR. The sample shows around 120,000 clones, around 87% of them seen only once. The material sequenced was peripheral blood, taken on day 0 of AZD1222 vaccination. All receptors derive from an adult in good health. Both conserved end residues are part of each CDR3. D genes are given only for firm matches. Size is stated for part of the rows, as once, few or many counts, or as a class when the clone is expanded.

-	14	-	TRBV7-2	TRBJ1-1	TGTGCCAGCAGCACCGGACCCGCGGGAACTGAAGCTTTCTTT	CASSTGPAGTEAFF
once	13	-	TRBV4-3	TRBJ1-1	TGCGCCAGCAGCCAAGATCGGGGCACTGAAGCTTTCTTT	CASSQDRGTEAFF
-	13	TRBD1	TRBV10-3	TRBJ2-7	TGTGCCATCAGGACAGGGTCCCCCTACGAGCAGTACTTC	CAIRTGSPYEQYF
-	13	-	TRBV5-4	TRBJ1-1	TGTGCCAGCGGGGGAGGGGCGAACACTGAAGCTTTCTTT	CASGGGANTEAFF
-	15	-	TRBV7-2	TRBJ2-7	TGTGCCAGCAGCTTAGAAGGTGGGGGCGCCTACGAGCAGTACTTC	CASSLEGGGAYEQYF
-	15	-	TRBV7-2	TRBJ1-6	TGTGCCAGCAGCTTAGAGGGCAGGGAAATTTCTCCCCTCCACTTT	CASSLEGREISPLHF
few	14	-	TRBV5-5	TRBJ1-5	TGTGCCAGCAGCTTTTGGGACTCCAATCAGCCCCAGCATTTT	CASSFWDSNQPQHF
-	13	-	TRBV7-9	TRBJ1-5	TGTGCCAGCAGCTTAGGGGTCAATCAGCCCCAGCATTTT	CASSLGVNQPQHF
-	16	TRBD1	TRBV9	TRBJ1-3	TGTGCCAGCAGCATGGACAGGGCCAGATCTGGAAACACCATATATTTT	CASSMDRARSGNTIYF
-	15	-	TRBV4-1	TRBJ2-5	TGCGCCAGCAGCCCACACCCAGGAGGGAAAGAGACCCAGTACTTC	CASSPHPGGKETQYF
-	11	-	TRBV11-2	TRBJ2-7	TGTGCCAGCAGTAGATCCTACGAGCAGTACTTC	CASSRSYEQYF
-	14	TRBD1	TRBV9	TRBJ1-6	TGTGCCAGCACGGAGGGACAGCCAAATTCACCCCTCCACTTT	CASTEGQPNSPLHF
once	12	-	TRBV7-9	TRBJ2-2	TGTGCCAGCAGCCAATTAGCCGGGGAGCTGTTTTTT	CASSQLAGELFF
-	14	-	TRBV5-1	TRBJ2-1	TGCGCCAGCAGCTTAAGGGGGGGCCCTAATGAGCAGTTCTTC	CASSLRGGPNEQFF
-	15	-	TRBV3-1/TRBV3-2	TRBJ2-7	TGTGCCAGCAGCCAGGTTACTGGCCGGCACTACGAGCAGTACTTC	CASSQVTGRHYEQYF
-	15	-	TRBV7-2	TRBJ1-1	TGTGCCAGCAGTCCACACGGTATAATGAACACTGAAGCTTTCTTT	CASSPHGIMNTEAFF
-	17	TRBD1	TRBV6-2/TRBV6-3	TRBJ1-5	TGTGCCAGCAGCCTCACGGCGGGACAGGGGGCGAGGCAGCCCCAGCATTTT	CASSLTAGQGARQPQHF
few	13	TRBD2	TRBV7-2	TRBJ2-7	TGTGCCAGCAGCGCGGGACTAGCGGCCGAGCAGTACTTC	CASSAGLAAEQYF
-	15	-	TRBV2	TRBJ1-4	TGTGCCAGCACAGCTGGGAGCGACGGGCAGGAAAAACTGTTTTTT	CASTAGSDGQEKLFF
-	16	-	TRBV19	TRBJ2-2	TGTGCCAGTAGTACCTCAGAGGGTCTACGCACCGGGGAGCTGTTTTTT	CASSTSEGLRTGELFF
-	17	TRBD2	TRBV10-2	TRBJ2-1	TGCGCCAGCAGGGACACTAGCGGGAGATCCTCCTACAATGAGCAGTTCTTC	CASRDTSGRSSYNEQFF
-	16	-	TRBV4-1	TRBJ1-3	TGCGCCAGCAGCCACCTAGGTCGGGGTTCTGGAAACACCATATATTTT	CASSHLGRGSGNTIYF
-	16	-	TRBV7-9	TRBJ2-7	TGTGCCAGCAGCTGGGCCACGGGGCCCGAGGGGTACGAGCAGTACTTC	CASSWATGPEGYEQYF
-	15	-	TRBV19	TRBJ1-2	TGTGCCAGCCGACGAGAGACGACCGGGTCGGATGGCTACACCTTC	CASRRETTGSDGYTF
-	14	-	TRBV5-1	TRBJ2-1	TGCGCCAGCAGCTTGGTTCGGGCCGGCAATGAGCAGTTCTTC	CASSLVRAGNEQFF
-	14	-	TRBV3-1/TRBV3-2	TRBJ1-2	TGTGCCAGCAGCCAAGAACCCCGACTCTATGGCTACACCTTC	CASSQEPRLYGYTF
-	13	-	TRBV19	TRBJ2-5	TGTGCCAGTAGTATTAACGCTGGGGAGACCCAGTACTTC	CASSINAGETQYF
once	14	-	TRBV11-2	TRBJ1-1	TGTGCCAGCAGCCCGTGGGGTGGCGGCACTGAAGCTTTCTTT	CASSPWGGGTEAFF
-	14	-	TRBV4-3	TRBJ1-5	TGCGCCAGCAGCCAGGGGGCCATCGGGCAGCCCCAGCATTTT	CASSQGAIGQPQHF
-	17	TRBD1	TRBV9	TRBJ2-4	TGTGCCAGCAGCGTAGCCGGGACAGGATCGGGCAAAAACATTCAGTACTTC	CASSVAGTGSGKNIQYF
-	13	-	TRBV6-1	TRBJ1-3	TGTGCCAGCAGTGAAGCGGGAGGAAACACCATATATTTT	CASSEAGGNTIYF
-	14	-	TRBV3-1/TRBV3-2	TRBJ2-2	TGTGCCAGTCTAGCCTCTCGGAACACCGGGGAGCTGTTTTTT	CASLASRNTGELFF
-	14	TRBD1	TRBV2	TRBJ1-2	TGTGCCAGCAGTGAAGACACAGGGGGCTATGGCTACACCTTC	CASSEDTGGYGYTF
-	14	-	TRBV11-2	TRBJ1-1	TGTGCCAGCAGCTTAGCGGTAGGGAACACTGAAGCTTTCTTT	CASSLAVGNTEAFF
-	11	TRBD1	TRBV29-1	TRBJ1-2	TGCAGCGGGGGACAGGGGACTGGCTACACCTTC	CSGGQGTGYTF
-	15	TRBD1	TRBV28	TRBJ2-1	TGTGCCAGCAGTTCGACAGGACAGGGAACCAATGAGCAGTTCTTC	CASSSTGQGTNEQFF
-	15	-	TRBV25-1	TRBJ2-7	TGTGCCAGCAGTGATATGGGGACCAGGGCCTACGAGCAGTACTTC	CASSDMGTRAYEQYF
-	13	-	TRBV10-3	TRBJ1-2	TGTGCCATCAGGGGGGATCAGGGGTATGGCTACACCTTC	CAIRGDQGYGYTF